This T cell receptor (beta chain) was retrieved from a study of blood T cells in healthy people across ages. For the second PCR, which ran for about 7 to 11 cycles, a sample-barcoded 5' primer and a J-beta primer mix were used. Each CDR3 protein is one row after TCRdb ran MiXCR on the 5' RACE reads. The profile shows a few hundred thousand distinct CDR3 sequences, roughly half of them singletons. This clonotype was observed a handful of times. J gave up 6 bases and V 6 bases, and 8 bases lay outside the gene matches. The CDR3 has 13 residues. In germline, CDR1 is MNHEY, CDR2 SVGAGI. Specimen: blood. The sequence derives from a man aged 60-69 years in good health. The V and J genes are TRBV6-5 and TRBJ2-7, with 7 bases aligning to TRBD1. This chain's CDR3 is CASRITAGGEQYF. As DNA, the CDR3 is TGTGCCAGCAGGATAACCGCAGGGGGCGAGCAGTACTTC.